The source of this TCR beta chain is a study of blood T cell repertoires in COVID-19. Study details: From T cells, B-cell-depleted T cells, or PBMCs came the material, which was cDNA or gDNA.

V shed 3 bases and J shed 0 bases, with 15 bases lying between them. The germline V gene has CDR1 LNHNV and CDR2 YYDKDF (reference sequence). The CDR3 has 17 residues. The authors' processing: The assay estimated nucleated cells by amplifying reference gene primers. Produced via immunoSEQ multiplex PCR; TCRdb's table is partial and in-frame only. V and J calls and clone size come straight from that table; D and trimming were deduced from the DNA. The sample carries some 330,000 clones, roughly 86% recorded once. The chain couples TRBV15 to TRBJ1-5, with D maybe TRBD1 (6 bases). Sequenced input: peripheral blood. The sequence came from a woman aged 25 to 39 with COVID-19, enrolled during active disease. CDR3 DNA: TGTGCCACCAGCAGCCTCTGGGACAATCTTAGCAATCAGCCCCAGCATTTT. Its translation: CATSSLWDNLSNQPQHF.